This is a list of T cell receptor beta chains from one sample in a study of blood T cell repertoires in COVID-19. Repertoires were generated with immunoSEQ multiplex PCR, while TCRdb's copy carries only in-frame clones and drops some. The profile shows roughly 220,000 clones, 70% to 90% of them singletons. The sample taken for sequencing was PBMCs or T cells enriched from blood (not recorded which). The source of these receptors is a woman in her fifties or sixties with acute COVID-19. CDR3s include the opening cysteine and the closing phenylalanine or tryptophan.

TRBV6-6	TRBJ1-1	CASRRTTGTGIAGMNTEAFF
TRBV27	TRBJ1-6	CASSLYGAGRINSPLHF
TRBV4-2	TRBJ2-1	CASSQEGTGTYNEQFF
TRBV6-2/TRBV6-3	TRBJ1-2	CASSYSMTGSYGYTF
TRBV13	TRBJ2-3	CASSFALSGRAPDTQYF
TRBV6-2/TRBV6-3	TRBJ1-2	CASSHHRLRVSYTF
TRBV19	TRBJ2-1	CASSIVASGRIEQFF
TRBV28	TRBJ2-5	CASSSFHRGLRETQYF
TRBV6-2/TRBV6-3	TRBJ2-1	CASSYPGLAGANDEQFF
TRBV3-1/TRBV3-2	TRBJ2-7	CASSRPGAPYEQYF
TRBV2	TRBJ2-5	CASRTSGMGLQETQYF
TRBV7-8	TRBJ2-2	CASSLSPSGRLGGELFF
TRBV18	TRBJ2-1	CASSHTKDTEQFF
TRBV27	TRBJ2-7	CASSLSAGTGVHEQYF
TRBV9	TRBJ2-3	CASSVEASHTDTQYF
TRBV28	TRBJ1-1	CASSLWGAGLAFF
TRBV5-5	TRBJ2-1	CASSRDSGVYNEQFF
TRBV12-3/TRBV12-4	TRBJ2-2	CASSFIGVGELFF
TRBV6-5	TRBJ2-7	CASSWGLEWVYEQYF
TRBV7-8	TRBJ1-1	CASSPVRRNTEAFF
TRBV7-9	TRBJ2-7	CASSSEGTDAYEQYF
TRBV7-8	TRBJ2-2	CASSLRGGDTGELFF
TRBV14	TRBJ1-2	CASSHGLTNYGYTF
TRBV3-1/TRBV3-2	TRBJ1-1	CASSQVGGVVTEAFF
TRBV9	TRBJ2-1	CASSVGTVLYNEQFF
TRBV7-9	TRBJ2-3	CASSLMSGDTQYF
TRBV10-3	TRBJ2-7	CATGSLTSGYEQYF
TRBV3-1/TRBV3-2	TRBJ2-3	CASSPQHGGSSGRMDTQYF
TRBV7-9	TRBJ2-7	CASSHSGREEQYF
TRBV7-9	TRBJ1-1	CASSLAAGPNTEAFF
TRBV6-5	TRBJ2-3	CASSYAAGGDTQYF
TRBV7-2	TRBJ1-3	CASSPPLASSGNTIYF
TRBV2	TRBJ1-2	CASGGYGYTF
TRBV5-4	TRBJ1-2	CASSPFRGGYTF
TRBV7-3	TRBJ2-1	CASAYGVAGAYNEQFF
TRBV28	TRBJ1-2	CASTGGYGYTF
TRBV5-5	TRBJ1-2	CASSSWARMAGGYTF
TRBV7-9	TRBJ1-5	CASSLRGSNQPQHF
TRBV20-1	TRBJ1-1	CSARHGAEAFF
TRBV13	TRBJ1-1	CASSLEGGTEAFF
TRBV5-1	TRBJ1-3	CASSSTEGNTIYF
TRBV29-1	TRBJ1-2	CSVEDYGGPYGYTF
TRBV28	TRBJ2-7	CASRTGGPSYEQYF
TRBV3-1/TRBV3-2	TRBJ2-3	CASSQGFLAGTDTQYF
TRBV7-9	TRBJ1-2	CASSPRDRFNYGYTF
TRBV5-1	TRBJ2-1	CASSLAGDPYNEQFF
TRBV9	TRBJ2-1	CASSVGSGSYNEQFF
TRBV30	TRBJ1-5	CAWSWGVGGPQHF
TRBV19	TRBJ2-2	CASSLDRTNTGELFF
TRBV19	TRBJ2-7	CASRAGGEQYF
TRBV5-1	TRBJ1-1	CASSAVRSSEAFF
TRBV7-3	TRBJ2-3	CASSIGQGSDTQYF
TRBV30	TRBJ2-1	CAWKGLGSWNEQFF
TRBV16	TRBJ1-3	CASSQSLGGVSGNTIYF